This T cell receptor (beta chain) was recovered during a study of blood T cells in healthy people across ages. The CDR3 consists of 15 residues. In germline, CDR1 is DFQATT, CDR2 SNEGSKA (reference sequence). Losses at the gene ends were 6 bases for V and 9 bases for J; bases not matched to a gene: 14. Regarding this clonotype: Its cognate antigen is unknown.

Findings of the study overall: Estimated diversity, derived from one million T cells, was regarded as an underestimate. Long-lived donors exceeded aged donors in naive CD4+ cells and diversity. Older age coincided with a roughly linear decline in TCR beta diversity per million T cells.

Then a second PCR, running roughly 6 to 11 cycles, was carried out with a sample-barcoded 5' primer and a J-beta primer mix. TCRdb called the 5' RACE reads again in MiXCR, with one record for every CDR3 protein. In the table there are about 720,000 distinct CDR3 sequences, 22% of which are singletons. The total RNA that was extracted per sample amounted to at least 5.5 micrograms. The chain has TRBV20-1 and TRBJ2-3; 11 nucleotides align to TRBD2. This TCR derives from a man between 65 and 80 years old in good health. Sequenced material: blood. This CDR3 is CSATTGTSGRGTQYF. Here the CDR3 DNA reads TGCAGTGCCACCACCGGGACTAGCGGACGAGGCACGCAGTATTTT.